These 20 T cell receptor beta chains were all obtained from the same sample, sequenced in a study of blood T cell repertoires in COVID-19. Some clones are missing from TCRdb's copy, which holds only in-frame ones; the method was immunoSEQ multiplex PCR. The sample carries just under 150,000 clones, roughly 84% recorded once. The sequenced sample was peripheral blood. Receptor source: a human donor in a cohort sampled during active COVID-19.

The V call is TRBV3-1 (or the pseudogene TRBV3-2), the J call TRBJ2-5; no firm D call. Germline V CDR1 and CDR2: LGHDT, YNNKEL (reference sequence). Trimming took off 5 bases at V and 1 base at J, with 8 bases between the two ends. CDR3 length: 13 amino acids. This chain's CDR3 is CASSDKVQETQYF. CDR3 sequence (DNA): TGTGCCAGCAGCGACAAGGTCCAAGAGACCCAGTACTTC.

This chain links TRBV12-3 or TRBV12-4 with TRBJ2-2; D call uncertain. Trimming cost V 4 bases and J 6 bases, with 6 bases left between them. The CDR3 contains 12 residues. Here the CDR3 DNA reads TGTGCCAGCAGTTCCGGTTCCGGGGAGCTGTTTTTT. Translated: CASSSGSGELFF.

The rearrangement joins TRBV13 to TRBJ2-1; 12 bases match TRBD2. V was clipped by 5 bases and J by 8 bases; unmatched bases: 7. Germline values: CDR1 PRHDT, CDR2 FYEKMQ (reference sequence). The CDR3 length is 15 residues. The CDR3 loop is CASSDSSGGAYEQFF. CDR3 nucleotide sequence: TGTGCCAGCAGCGACTCTAGCGGGGGGGCGTATGAGCAGTTCTTC.

The gene calls are TRBV7-3 and TRBJ1-3, with 8 bases fitting TRBD1. This CDR3 comprises 15 residues. After removal of 5 bases from V and 4 bases from J, the junction contained 7 bases not matched to a gene. CDR1 is SGHTA, CDR2 FQGTGA, per germline. CDR3 loop: CASSRSTGEGNTIYF. The CDR3 DNA follows: TGTGCCAGCAGCCGGTCGACAGGGGAAGGAAACACCATATATTTT.

This CDR3 reads CASSPLRGPANYGYTF. For the CDR3, the DNA is TGTGCCAGCTCACCATTAAGGGGGCCTGCTAACTATGGCTACACCTTC. V is TRBV18 and J is TRBJ1-2; TRBD1 matches at 7 bases. Germline-derived CDR1 and CDR2 are KGHSH and LQKENI. The CDR3 consists of 16 residues. Unmatched junction bases numbered 6, after V lost 2 bases and J lost 0 bases.

The chain uses TRBV28 and TRBJ2-3; D ambiguous. CDR3 length equals 14 residues. Germline V gives CDR1 MDHEN, CDR2 SYDVKM. V lost 3 bases to trimming and J lost 1 base, with 8 bases between them. Here the CDR3 DNA reads TGTGCCAGCAGTTTGTATACGGGCACAGATACGCAGTATTTT. This codes for CASSLYTGTDTQYF.

This chain links TRBV6-6 with TRBJ2-1, with 7 bases fitting TRBD1. CDR1 and CDR2 from the germline V gene are MNHNY and SVGAGI (reference sequence). V dropped 0 bases and J dropped 2; count of bases not matched to a gene: 4. The CDR3 has 16 residues. CDR3 sequence reads: CASSYSYGQAYNEQFF. The CDR3 DNA sequence: TGTGCCAGCAGTTACTCGTACGGACAGGCCTACAATGAGCAGTTCTTC.

The chain has TRBV3-1 (or the pseudogene TRBV3-2) and TRBJ1-1, with D tentatively TRBD1 (5 bases). This CDR3 spans 13 amino acids. Trimming removed 8 bases at V and 1 base at J, with 11 bases between. The germline V gene encodes CDR1 LGHDT and CDR2 YNNKEL (reference sequence). CDR3 in DNA: TGTGCCAGCTCCAGGGTACCGAACACTGAAGCTTTCTTT. Translation gives CASSRVPNTEAFF.

The chain combines TRBV19 with TRBJ2-2; a weak D match, TRBD1 (6 bases). The V gene's germline CDR1 is LNHDA and CDR2 SQIVND (reference sequence). V was cut by 3 bases and J by 5 bases, with 13 bases left in between. CDR3 length: 15 amino acids. In nucleotides, the CDR3 is TGTGCCAGTAGTATTGGGGGCGTCGGGACCGGGGAGCTGTTTTTT. Its protein product is CASSIGGVGTGELFF. Looking up the rest from reference TRBV19 and TRBJ2-2 gives the full variable domain: DGGITQSPKYLFRKEGQNVTLSCEQNLNHDAMYWYRQDPGQGLRLIYYSQIVNDFQKGDIAEGYSVSREKKESFPLTVTSAQKNPTAFYLCASSIGGVGTGELFFGEGSRLTVL.

The chain uses TRBV7-2 and TRBJ2-3; 12 bases are shared with TRBD2. CDR1 is SGHTA, CDR2 FQGNSA, per germline. The CDR3 is made up of 17 amino acids. The V and J ends lost 4 bases and 5 bases, in that order; junction bases with no gene match: 10. In nucleotides, the CDR3 is TGTGCCAGCAGCTCAGATCGACCACTAGCGGGGGGAGATACGCAGTATTTT. Its protein product is CASSSDRPLAGGDTQYF. Complete variable domain (other parts from reference TRBV7-2 and TRBJ2-3): GAGVSQSPSNKVTEKGKDVELRCDPISGHTALYWYRQSLGQGLEFLIYFQGNSAPDKSGLPSDRFSAERTGGSVSTLTIQRTQQEDSAVYLCASSSDRPLAGGDTQYFGPGTRLTVL.

The chain joins TRBV10-3 to TRBJ2-3, with a tentative D call TRBD2 (6 bases). The CDR3 sequence is 15 residues long. V was shortened by 6 bases and J by 1 base, with 14 bases between the two germline ends. Germline V gene lookup returns CDR1 ENHRY and CDR2 SYGVKD. Here the CDR3 reads CAISGGQGGTDTQYF. The DNA for the CDR3 is TGTGCCATCAGCGGAGGGCAGGGAGGCACAGATACGCAGTATTTT.

The rearrangement joins TRBV10-3 to TRBJ1-3; D perhaps matches TRBD1 (6 bases). The CDR3 has 16 residues. Germline lookup yields CDR1 ENHRY and CDR2 SYGVKD. Trimming left V 10 bases short and J 3 bases short, with 22 bases between. CDR3 DNA sequence: TGTGCCAGCGTCCCTACAGGGAGTCTCGGTGGAAACACCATATATTTT. Translation: CASVPTGSLGGNTIYF.

This clone turned up a few times. The chain couples TRBV6-5 to TRBJ1-2; D possibly corresponds to TRBD1 (5 bases). V was clipped by 8 bases and J by 4 bases, with 17 bases between them. CDR1 is MNHEY, CDR2 SVGAGI, per germline. The CDR3 contains 14 residues. CDR3 amino acids: CASGNFRVGYGYTF. The CDR3 DNA sequence: TGTGCCAGCGGAAACTTCAGGGTCGGCTATGGCTACACCTTC.

The V and J genes are TRBV28 and TRBJ1-1; tentative D call: TRBD1 (5 bases). Germline CDR1 MDHEN, CDR2 SYDVKM. Trimming removed 6 bases at V and 5 bases at J, with 10 bases between. The CDR3 totals 12 residues. The CDR3 loop is CASRAGRTEAFF. CDR3 DNA sequence: TGTGCCAGCAGGGCAGGGAGGACTGAAGCTTTCTTT.

The chain employs TRBV2 and TRBJ1-3; the match to TRBD1 covers 10 bases. The CDR3 runs to 13 residues. The trim removed 8 bases at V and 7 bases at J, leaving 5 bases unmatched. CDR1 and CDR2 (germline): SNHLY, FYNNEI. This chain's CDR3 is CASLRTGGNTIYF. The CDR3 DNA reads TGTGCCAGCCTTAGGACAGGGGGGAACACCATATATTTT.

The chain joins TRBV7-2 to TRBJ2-2; TRBD2 agrees at 8 bases. Per the germline V gene, CDR1 is SGHTA and CDR2 is FQGNSA. V shed 5 bases, J shed 3 bases, and the junction held 8 bases outside the gene matches. The CDR3 length is 16 residues. CDR3 nucleotides: TGTGCCAGCAGCCCCCGCCCAGCGGGAGACACCGGGGAGCTGTTTTTT. It specifies CASSPRPAGDTGELFF.

The chain has TRBV5-5 and TRBJ2-6; 7 positions agree with TRBD1. The length of the CDR3 is 19 residues. Per germline, CDR1 SGHKS and CDR2 YYEKEE (reference sequence). V shed 3 bases, J shed 3 bases, and the junction held 15 bases outside the gene matches. For the CDR3, the DNA is TGTGCCAGCAGCTCAAACGCTAGGGGGCCCAGGAGTGGGGCCAACGTCCTGACTTTC. Protein sequence: CASSSNARGPRSGANVLTF.

The V call is TRBV6-6, the J call TRBJ2-3; possible D gene TRBD1, 6 bases. The CDR3 extends over 11 amino acids. Germline V gene lookup returns CDR1 MNHNY and CDR2 SVGAGI (reference sequence). Deletions cut 6 bases from V and 14 bases from J, with 15 bases between. CDR3 residues: CASSHRERWYF. CDR3 nucleotide sequence: TGTGCCAGCAGCCACAGGGAGAGGTGGTATTTT.

The gene calls are TRBV6-5 and TRBJ2-6; D gene uncertain. This CDR3 region has 14 residues. The V gene's germline CDR1 is MNHEY and CDR2 SVGAGI. Trimming removed 6 bases from V and 0 bases from J, with 6 bases in between. In DNA form, the CDR3 reads TGTGCCAGCAGCGGAGCCTCTGGGGCCAACGTCCTGACTTTC. Its protein product is CASSGASGANVLTF.

The chain uses TRBV29-1 and TRBJ1-1, with no clear D. Trimming shortened V by 4 bases and J by 2 bases, and 14 bases separated the two germline ends. This CDR3 is 14 amino acids long. Germline assignment: CDR1 SQVTM and CDR2 ANQGSEA. CDR3 loop: CSVGVAAKNTEAFF. CDR3 nucleotide sequence: TGCAGCGTTGGGGTGGCAGCGAAAAACACTGAAGCTTTCTTT.